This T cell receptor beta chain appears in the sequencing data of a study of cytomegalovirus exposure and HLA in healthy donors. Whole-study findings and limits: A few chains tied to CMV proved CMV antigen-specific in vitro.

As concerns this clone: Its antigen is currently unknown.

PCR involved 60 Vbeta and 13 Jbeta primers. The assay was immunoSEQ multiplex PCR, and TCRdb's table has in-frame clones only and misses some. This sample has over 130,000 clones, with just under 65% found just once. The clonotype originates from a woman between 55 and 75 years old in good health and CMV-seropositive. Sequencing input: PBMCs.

CDR3 sequence: CALTGLFQETQYF. The CDR3 region has the DNA TGTGCCCTCACGGGACTTTTTCAAGAGACCCAGTACTTC. The chain has TRBV6-1 and TRBJ2-5; D possibly corresponds to TRBD2 (6 bases). Looked up from germline, CDR1 is MNHNS and CDR2 is SASEGT. V was cut by 11 bases and J by 2 bases, with 15 bases left in between. This CDR3 contains 13 residues.